This T cell receptor (beta chain) came from a study of early T cells in non-severe SARS-CoV-2 infection. Via MiXCR, TCRdb re-called the 5' RACE reads, giving one row per CDR3 protein. The data contain tens of thousands of distinct CDR3 sequences, over 9.5% of them seen just once; the ten biggest clones take up roughly 6.1%. This clonotype showed up just a few times. This CDR3 contains 14 residues. V lost 4 bases, J lost 2 bases, and 11 bases lay in between. Germline V gene lookup returns CDR1 SGHRS and CDR2 YFSETQ. The rearrangement links TRBV5-1 to TRBJ2-3; D may be TRBD2 (6 bases). The sequencing sample was made of whole blood. The receptor's source is an adult who was a healthcare worker with PCR-confirmed SARS-CoV-2 infection or an uninfected control (not recorded which). The CDR3 DNA follows: TGCGCCAGCAGCCTAGGGACTGCCACAGATACGCAGTATTTT. Its protein product is CASSLGTATDTQYF.